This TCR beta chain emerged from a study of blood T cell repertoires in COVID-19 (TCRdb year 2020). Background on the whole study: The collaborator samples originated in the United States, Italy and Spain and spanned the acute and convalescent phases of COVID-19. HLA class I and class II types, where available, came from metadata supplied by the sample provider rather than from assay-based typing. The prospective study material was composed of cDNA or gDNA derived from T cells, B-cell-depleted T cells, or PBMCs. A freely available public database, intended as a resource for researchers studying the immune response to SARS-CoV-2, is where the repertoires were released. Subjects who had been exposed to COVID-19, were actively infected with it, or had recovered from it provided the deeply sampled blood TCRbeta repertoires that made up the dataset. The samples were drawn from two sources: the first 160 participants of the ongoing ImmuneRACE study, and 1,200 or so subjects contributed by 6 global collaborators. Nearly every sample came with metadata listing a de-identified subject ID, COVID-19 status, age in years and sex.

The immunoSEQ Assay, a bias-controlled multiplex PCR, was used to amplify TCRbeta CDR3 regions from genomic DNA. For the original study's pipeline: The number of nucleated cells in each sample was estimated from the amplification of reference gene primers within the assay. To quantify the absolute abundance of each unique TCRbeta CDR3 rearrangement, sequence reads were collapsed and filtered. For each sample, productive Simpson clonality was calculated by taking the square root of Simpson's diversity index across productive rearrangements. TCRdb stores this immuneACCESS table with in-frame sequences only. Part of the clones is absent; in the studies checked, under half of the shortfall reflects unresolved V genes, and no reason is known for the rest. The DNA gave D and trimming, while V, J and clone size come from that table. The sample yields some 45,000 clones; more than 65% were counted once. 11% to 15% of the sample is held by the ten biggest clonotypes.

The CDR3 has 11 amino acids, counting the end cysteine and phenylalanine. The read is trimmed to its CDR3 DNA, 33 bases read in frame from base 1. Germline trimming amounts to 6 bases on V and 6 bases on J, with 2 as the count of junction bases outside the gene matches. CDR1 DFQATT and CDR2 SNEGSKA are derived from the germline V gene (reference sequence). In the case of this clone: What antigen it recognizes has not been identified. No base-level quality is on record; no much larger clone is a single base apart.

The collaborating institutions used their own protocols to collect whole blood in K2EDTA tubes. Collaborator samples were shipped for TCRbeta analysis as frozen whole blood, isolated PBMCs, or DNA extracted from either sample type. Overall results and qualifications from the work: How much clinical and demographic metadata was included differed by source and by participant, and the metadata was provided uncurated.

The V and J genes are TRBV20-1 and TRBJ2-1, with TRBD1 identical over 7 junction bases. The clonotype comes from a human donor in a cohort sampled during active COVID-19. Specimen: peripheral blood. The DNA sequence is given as TGCAGTGCAGGGACAGTCAATGAGCAGTTCTTC. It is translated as CSAGTVNEQFF.